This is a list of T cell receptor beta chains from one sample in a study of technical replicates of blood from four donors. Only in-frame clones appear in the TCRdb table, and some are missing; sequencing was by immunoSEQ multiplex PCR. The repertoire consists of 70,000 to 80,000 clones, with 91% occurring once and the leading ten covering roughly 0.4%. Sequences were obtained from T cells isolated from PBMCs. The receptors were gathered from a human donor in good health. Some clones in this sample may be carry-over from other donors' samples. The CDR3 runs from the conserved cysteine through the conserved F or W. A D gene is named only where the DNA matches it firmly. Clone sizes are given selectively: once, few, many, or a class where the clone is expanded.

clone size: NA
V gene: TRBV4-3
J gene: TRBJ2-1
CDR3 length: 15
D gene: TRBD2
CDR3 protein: CASSQERLAGLEQFF
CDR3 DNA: TGCGCCAGCAGCCAAGAGAGACTAGCGGGCCTTGAGCAGTTCTTC

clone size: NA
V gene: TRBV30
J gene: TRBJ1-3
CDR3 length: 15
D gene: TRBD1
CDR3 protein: CAWSAGQVLGNTIYF
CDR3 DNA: TGTGCCTGGAGTGCGGGACAGGTTCTGGGAAACACCATATATTTT

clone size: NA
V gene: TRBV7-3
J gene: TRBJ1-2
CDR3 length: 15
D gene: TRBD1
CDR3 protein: CASKPTQQGWYGYTF
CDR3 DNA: TGTGCCAGCAAACCAACTCAACAGGGGTGGTATGGCTACACCTTC

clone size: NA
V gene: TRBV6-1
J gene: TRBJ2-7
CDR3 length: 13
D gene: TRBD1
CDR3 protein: CASSEETGYEQYF
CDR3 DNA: TGTGCCAGCAGTGAAGAGACAGGGTACGAGCAGTACTTC

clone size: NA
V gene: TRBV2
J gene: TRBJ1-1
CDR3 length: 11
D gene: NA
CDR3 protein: CASSEERTAFF
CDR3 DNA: TGTGCCAGCAGTGAAGAGAGAACGGCTTTCTTT

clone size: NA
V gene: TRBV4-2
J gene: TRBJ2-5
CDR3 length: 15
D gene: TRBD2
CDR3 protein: CASSQESSGQETQYF
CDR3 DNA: TGTGCCAGCAGCCAAGAGTCTAGCGGGCAAGAGACCCAGTACTTC

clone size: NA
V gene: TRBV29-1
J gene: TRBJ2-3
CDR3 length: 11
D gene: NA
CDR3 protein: CSVETNERQYF
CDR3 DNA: TGCAGCGTTGAAACGAATGAGAGGCAGTATTTT

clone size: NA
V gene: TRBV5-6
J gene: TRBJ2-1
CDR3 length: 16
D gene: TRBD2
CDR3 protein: CASSPKISGRANEQFF
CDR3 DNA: TGTGCCAGCAGCCCAAAAATTAGCGGGAGGGCCAATGAGCAGTTCTTC

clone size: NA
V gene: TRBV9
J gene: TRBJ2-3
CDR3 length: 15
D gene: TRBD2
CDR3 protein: CASSVVGGRTDTQYF
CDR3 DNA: TGTGCCAGCAGCGTAGTGGGAGGGAGGACAGATACGCAGTATTTT

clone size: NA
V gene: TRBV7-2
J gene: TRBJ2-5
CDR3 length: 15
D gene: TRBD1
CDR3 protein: CASSFGMTGTGAQYF
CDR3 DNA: TGTGCCAGCAGCTTTGGCATGACAGGAACAGGGGCCCAGTACTTC

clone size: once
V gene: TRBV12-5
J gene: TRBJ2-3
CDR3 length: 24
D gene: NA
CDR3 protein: CASGLVRGGGLATPGAISTDTQYF
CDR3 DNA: TGTGCTAGTGGTTTGGTAAGGGGGGGAGGGTTAGCAACCCCGGGGGCCATTAGCACAGATACGCAGTATTTT

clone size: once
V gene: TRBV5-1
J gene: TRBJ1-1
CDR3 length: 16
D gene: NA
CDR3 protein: CASSSRGGGRNTEAFF
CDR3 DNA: TGCGCCAGCAGCTCGCGGGGAGGGGGAAGGAACACTGAAGCTTTCTTT

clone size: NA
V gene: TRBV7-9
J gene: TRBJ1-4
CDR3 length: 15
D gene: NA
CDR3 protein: CAGAGYGAANEKLFF
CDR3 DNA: TGTGCCGGGGCTGGGTATGGGGCGGCTAATGAAAAACTGTTTTTT

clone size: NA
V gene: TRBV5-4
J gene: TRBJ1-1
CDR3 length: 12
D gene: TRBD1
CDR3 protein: CASSWGTDEAFF
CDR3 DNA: TGTGCCAGCAGCTGGGGGACAGATGAAGCTTTCTTT